The subject of this entry is one T cell receptor beta chain. Antigen: not known. This sample was taken from a study of T cell responses to AZD1222 COVID-19 vaccine. General observations from the study: Just six AZD1222 recipients were seropositive at baseline. Regions 160-218 and 743-854 held dominance among vaccine-associated CD4 TCRs, which spanned spike.

Trimming left V 4 bases short and J 9 bases short, with 10 bases between. CDR1 MGHRA and CDR2 YSYEKL come from the germline V gene. The CDR3 is 12 residues long. TCRdb's copy holds only in-frame clones and misses some; the assay was immunoSEQ multiplex PCR. The sample has roughly 140,000 clones, 82% seen once. The sample was peripheral blood, taken on day 0 of MenACWY control vaccination. The J gene is TRBJ1-5, the V gene TRBV4-1; unclear D gene. This clonotype originated in an adult in good health. This CDR3 is CASSPPAGPQHF. In nucleotides, the CDR3 is TGCGCCAGCAGCCCCCCGGCCGGGCCCCAGCATTTT.